Each of the 21 T cell receptor beta chains below was sequenced from the same sample in a study of blood T cell repertoires in COVID-19. This table comes from immunoSEQ multiplex PCR, and its TCRdb copy is limited to in-frame clones, with some not included. The sample includes about 250,000 clones, around 88% of them seen just once. The sequenced sample consisted of peripheral blood. The receptor source for this set is a woman aged 30 to 39 with COVID-19, enrolled during active disease.

The rearrangement uses TRBV5-1 and TRBJ2-2; 11 bases line up with TRBD2. J lost 6 bases, V lost 4 bases, and 5 bases had no gene match. CDR3 length: 15 residues. The germline V gene has CDR1 SGHRS and CDR2 YFSETQ. The CDR3 DNA is TGCGCCAGCAGCAATAGCGGGGGGGTCCCCGGGGAGCTGTTTTTT. Translation gives CASSNSGGVPGELFF.

The CDR3 nucleotides read TGTGCCAGCAGCGCTCGCGGACAGGGTAGTGGGTCCGAGCAGTACTTC. It codes for CASSARGQGSGSEQYF. The chain carries TRBV7-9 and TRBJ2-7, with 8 bases identical to TRBD1. Looked up from germline, CDR1 is SEHNR and CDR2 is FQNEAQ (reference sequence). With V trimmed by 5 bases and J by 6 bases, 15 bases remained unmatched. The CDR3 is 16 amino acids.

CDR3 sequence (DNA): TGTGCCAGCAGCCCCCTAGCGGGAGTAGGGAATGAGCAGTTCTTC. Translation gives CASSPLAGVGNEQFF. The chain employs TRBV6-2 or TRBV6-3 and TRBJ2-1; 10 bases align to TRBD2. With V trimmed by 6 bases and J by 7 bases, 9 bases remained unmatched. From germline, CDR1 is MNHEY and CDR2 SVGEGT. This CDR3 comprises 15 residues.

The chain joins TRBV5-1 to TRBJ1-1, with D maybe TRBD1 (6 bases). CDR3 length equals 14 residues. Germline CDR1 SGHRS, CDR2 YFSETQ. V was trimmed by 0 bases and J by 5 bases, leaving 11 bases between them. CDR3 region: CASSLDQRGTEAFF. The CDR3 region has the DNA TGCGCCAGCAGCTTGGATCAGAGGGGGACTGAAGCTTTCTTT.

The CDR3 here is CASRRQVIDSPLHF. Here the CDR3 DNA reads TGTGCCAGCAGAAGGCAGGTGATCGATTCACCCCTCCACTTT. The genes are TRBV2 and TRBJ1-6; D ambiguous. Trimming pared 6 bases from V and 8 bases from J, leaving 14 bases between. In germline, CDR1 is SNHLY, CDR2 FYNNEI. The CDR3 sequence is 14 residues long. The variable domain in full, completed from reference TRBV2 and TRBJ1-6, reads EPEVTQTPSHQVTQMGQEVILRCVPISNHLYFYWYRQILGQKVEFLVSFYNNEISEKSEIFDDQFSVERPDGSNFTLKIRSTKLEDSAMYFCASRRQVIDSPLHFGNGTRLTVT.

There are a few counts of this clone. The rearrangement joins TRBV27 to TRBJ2-1; TRBD2 might be the D (5 bases). This CDR3 has 18 residues. Germline V gene lookup returns CDR1 MNHEY and CDR2 SMNVEV (reference sequence). Trimming stripped 2 bases from V and 4 bases from J, with 21 bases between. CDR3 sequence: CASSLDPGGPRRYNEQFF. The DNA of the CDR3 is TGTGCCAGCAGTTTAGACCCCGGAGGCCCGCGCCGATACAATGAGCAGTTCTTC.

This clone was seen just once. The V and J genes are TRBV7-9 and TRBJ2-7; possibly TRBD1 for D (5 bases). The CDR3 loop spans 14 amino acids. Germline V gene data show CDR1 as SEHNR and CDR2 as FQNEAQ (reference sequence). V lost 2 bases and J lost 5, with 13 bases in between. The CDR3 DNA is TGTGCCAGCAGCTTAAGCCAGGGTCTTCACGAGCAGTACTTC. It yields the protein CASSLSQGLHEQYF.

The V gene is TRBV3-1 (or the pseudogene TRBV3-2), the J gene TRBJ2-7; D possibly corresponds to TRBD2 (5 bases). Trimming shortened V by 4 bases and J by 5 bases, and 15 bases separated the two germline ends. Germline V gene sequence: CDR1 LGHDT, CDR2 YNNKEL (reference sequence). CDR3 length equals 14 residues. For the CDR3, the DNA is TGTGCCAGCAGCCCGCGAGGGAGCGTTAACGAGCAGTACGTC. Protein: CASSPRGSVNEQYV.

The chain uses TRBV5-1 and TRBJ2-3, with D hard to call. CDR3 length: 14 amino acids. Germline-derived CDR1 and CDR2 are SGHRS and YFSETQ. V lost 0 bases, J lost 1 base, and 6 bases lay in between. CDR3 nucleotide sequence: TGCGCCAGCAGCTTGGTCCTAGGCACAGATACGCAGTATTTT. Protein: CASSLVLGTDTQYF.

The chain recombines TRBV5-5 with TRBJ1-1; 9 nucleotides align to TRBD1. CDR1 is SGHKS and CDR2 is YYEKEE in the germline V gene (reference sequence). After removal of 4 bases from V and 10 bases from J, the junction contained 11 bases not matched to a gene. This CDR3 is built from 14 residues. CDR3 bases: TGTGCCAGCAGCATAAATACCGGGACAGGGTTAGCTTTCTTT. It is translated as CASSINTGTGLAFF.

J is TRBJ1-2 and V is TRBV9, with D hard to call. Germline CDR1 SGDLS, CDR2 YYNGEE. The CDR3 loop spans 14 amino acids. Trimming removed 2 bases from V and 6 bases from J, with 14 bases in between. CDR3 sequence: CASSVSRVLDGYTF. The CDR3 region has the DNA TGTGCCAGCAGCGTGTCGCGGGTCCTGGATGGCTACACCTTC.

The gene calls are TRBV19 and TRBJ2-1; 9 nucleotides agree with TRBD2. CDR1 is LNHDA and CDR2 is SQIVND in the germline V gene (reference sequence). The CDR3 totals 13 residues. J gave up 14 bases and V 8 bases, and 13 bases lay outside the gene matches. The DNA for the CDR3 is TGTGCCAGTTCCGGCGGGAGGGCCAATGTGAAGTTCTTC. Its translation is CASSGGRANVKFF.

This chain uses TRBV9 with TRBJ2-2; 8 positions agree with TRBD1. V lost 7 bases to trimming and J lost 6 bases; unmatched junction nucleotides: 8. CDR1 and CDR2 from the germline V gene are SGDLS and YYNGEE. This CDR3 comprises 14 residues. The CDR3 DNA reads as TGTGCCAGCGCACCACAGGGGGGTCCCGGGGAGCTGTTTTTT. Translating it yields CASAPQGGPGELFF.

This clone was recorded only once. The V and J genes are TRBV15 and TRBJ2-7, with D maybe TRBD1 (6 bases). Trimming stripped 3 bases from V and 4 bases from J, with 10 bases between. The CDR3 contains 13 residues. CDR1 and CDR2 (germline): LNHNV, YYDKDF (reference sequence). As DNA, the CDR3 is TGTGCCACCAGCAGTGCGGACAGTTACGAGCAGTACTTC. Translation: CATSSADSYEQYF.

This chain connects TRBV10-3 to TRBJ2-2; TRBD1 aligns across 8 bases. Germline V gene sequence: CDR1 ENHRY, CDR2 SYGVKD. The CDR3 sequence is 17 residues long. The V gene end was trimmed by 3 bases and the J gene end by 4 bases; junction bases not matched to a gene: 10. CDR3 DNA: TGTGCCATCAGTGACTTCATAGGACAGGGACGCACCGGGGAGCTGTTTTTT. Translating gives CAISDFIGQGRTGELFF.

The chain joins TRBV2 to TRBJ2-1; 7 bases fit TRBD1. CDR1 is SNHLY and CDR2 is FYNNEI in the germline V gene. Trimming cost V 4 bases and J 0 bases; bases outside gene matches: 18. The CDR3 is made up of 20 amino acids. CDR3 nucleotide sequence: TGTGCCAGCAGTGGTTCGAGAGGGACAGTTCAGAGGAGCTCCTACAATGAGCAGTTCTTC. It encodes CASSGSRGTVQRSSYNEQFF.

The chain employs TRBV15 and TRBJ1-4; D is undetermined. With 0 bases removed from V and 2 bases from J, the gap between germline ends came to 4 bases. The CDR3 spans 14 residues. Germline V gene data show CDR1 as LNHNV and CDR2 as YYDKDF (reference sequence). DNA of the CDR3: TGTGCCACCAGCAGAGACTCTACTAATGAAAAACTGTTTTTT. Its translation is CATSRDSTNEKLFF.

The chain links TRBV4-2 to TRBJ2-2; 7 bases are shared with TRBD1. Germline CDR1 is LGHNA and CDR2 is YNFKEQ. The CDR3 contains 16 residues. Germline trimming cut 1 base from V and 4 bases from J; bases unmatched to any gene: 6. The CDR3 is CASSQAEGAGTGELFF. The CDR3 DNA follows: TGTGCCAGCAGCCAAGCTGAGGGGGCCGGCACCGGGGAGCTGTTTTTT.

The chain links TRBV6-8 to TRBJ1-2; D call uncertain. The V end lost 0 bases, the J end lost 1 base, and 15 bases lay between the germline ends. Per the germline V gene, CDR1 is MNHGY and CDR2 is SAAAGT. CDR3 length: 17 amino acids. Here the CDR3 DNA reads TGTGCCAGCAGTTACTCGATGTTGGCCGCGGATAACTATGGCTACACCTTC. Translation gives CASSYSMLAADNYGYTF.

This chain uses TRBV30 with TRBJ1-1; the D is unclear. Trimming cost V 4 bases and J 8 bases, with 23 bases left between them. Looked up from germline, CDR1 is GTSNPN and CDR2 is SVGIG (reference sequence). The CDR3 sequence is 15 residues long. CDR3 loop: CAWTEQDSAFGEAFF. Written as DNA, the CDR3 is TGTGCCTGGACCGAGCAAGACTCGGCATTCGGGGAAGCTTTCTTT.

V and J are TRBV28 and TRBJ2-3; 7 nucleotides match TRBD2. Germline V gene sequence: CDR1 MDHEN, CDR2 SYDVKM. V was pared by 4 bases and J by 1 base, with 11 bases of the junction left unmatched. The CDR3 loop spans 17 amino acids. The CDR3: CASSSLPSGRGTDTQYF. CDR3 DNA: TGTGCCAGCAGTTCCTTACCTAGCGGCCGCGGCACAGATACGCAGTATTTT. The variable domain in full, with the rest retrieved from reference TRBV28 and TRBJ2-3, is DVKVTQSSRYLVKRTGEKVFLECVQDMDHENMFWYRQDPGLGLRLIYFSYDVKMKEKGDIPEGYSVSREKKERFSLILESASTNQTSMYLCASSSLPSGRGTDTQYFGPGTRLTVL.